The rows below give T cell receptor beta chains drawn from one sample of a study of T cell responses to AZD1222 COVID-19 vaccine. Here immunoSEQ multiplex PCR was the method, and the copy in TCRdb shows in-frame clones only, minus some. The sample shows around 140,000 clones, 80% to 95% of them seen only once. The specimen was peripheral blood, collected on day 0 of AZD1222 vaccination. The receptors were sampled from an adult in good health. Each CDR3 is given with its conserved first and last residue. The D gene is left open where the match is weak. Size is stated for part of the rows, as once, few or many counts, or as a class when the clone is expanded.

>-|13|TRBJ1-2|-|TRBV11-2
CASSPARNYGYTF
TGTGCCAGCAGCCCGGCGAGGAACTATGGCTACACCTTC
>-|16|TRBJ2-1|TRBD2|TRBV5-1
CASSVVQRELKSEQFF
TGCGCCAGCAGCGTTGTACAGCGGGAGCTGAAAAGTGAGCAGTTCTTC
>once|14|TRBJ2-1|-|TRBV13
CASSSNLVLNEQFF
TGTGCCAGCAGCTCTAACTTAGTCCTCAATGAGCAGTTCTTC
>-|15|TRBJ2-3|TRBD2|TRBV5-1
CASSLGLAGTDTQYF
TGCGCCAGCAGCTTGGGGCTAGCGGGTACAGATACGCAGTATTTT
>-|18|TRBJ1-3|-|TRBV2
CASSEVGAGLYSGNTIYF
TGTGCCAGCAGTGAAGTGGGGGCAGGTCTATACTCTGGAAACACCATATATTTT
>-|16|TRBJ2-6|-|TRBV29-1
CSVSRDVDSGANVLTF
TGCAGCGTCAGCCGGGACGTTGACTCTGGGGCCAACGTCCTGACTTTC
>once|14|TRBJ1-6|TRBD1|TRBV6-5
CASSNRGKDSPLHF
TGTGCCAGCAGTAACAGGGGAAAAGATTCACCCCTCCACTTT
>-|12|TRBJ2-7|-|TRBV11-2
CASSLGADEQYF
TGTGCCAGCAGCTTAGGCGCGGACGAGCAGTACTTC
>-|15|TRBJ1-4|-|TRBV30
CAWSVREQGDEKLFF
TGTGCCTGGAGTGTACGAGAACAGGGCGATGAAAAACTGTTTTTT
>-|15|TRBJ1-2|-|TRBV19
CASSIDLRRNYGYTF
TGTGCCAGTAGTATAGATCTGAGACGGAACTATGGCTACACCTTC
>-|17|TRBJ1-6|TRBD1|TRBV5-1
CASSLLAGTGVNSPLHF
TGCGCCAGCAGCTTGCTCGCCGGGACAGGGGTTAATTCACCCCTCCACTTT
>-|14|TRBJ2-7|TRBD1|TRBV5-1
CASSLGQEAYEQYF
TGCGCCAGCAGCTTAGGACAGGAAGCCTACGAGCAGTACTTC
>-|11|TRBJ2-5|-|TRBV6-2/TRBV6-3
CASSYSGTQYF
TGTGCCAGCAGTTACTCGGGGACCCAGTACTTC
>-|11|TRBJ1-4|TRBD1|TRBV28
CASSSTFGTDF
TGTGCCAGCAGTTCTACCTTCGGGACAGATTTT
>-|16|TRBJ1-1|-|TRBV4-2
CASSQVVRGLDTEAFF
TGTGCCAGCAGCCAAGTAGTAAGAGGGCTTGACACTGAAGCTTTCTTT
>-|15|TRBJ2-7|TRBD2|TRBV5-1
CASSTGTSGDYEQYF
TGCGCCAGCAGCACCGGGACTAGCGGGGATTACGAGCAGTACTTC
>-|20|TRBJ1-4|-|TRBV9
CASSVGIRRGDPRANEKLFF
TGTGCCAGCAGCGTAGGGATCAGGAGAGGGGACCCAAGAGCTAATGAAAAACTGTTTTTT
>-|14|TRBJ1-2|TRBD1|TRBV29-1
CSVEKEPGQGGYTF
TGCAGCGTTGAAAAGGAGCCGGGACAGGGGGGCTACACCTTC
>-|13|TRBJ2-5|-|TRBV2
CASSEQGLETQYF
TGTGCCAGCAGTGAACAAGGGCTGGAGACCCAGTACTTC
>-|16|TRBJ1-5|-|TRBV6-4
CASSESREGSNQPQHF
TGTGCCAGCAGTGAATCCAGGGAGGGTAGCAATCAGCCCCAGCATTTT
>-|15|TRBJ1-5|TRBD1|TRBV5-1
CASSLGTGVNQPQHF
TGCGCCAGCAGCTTGGGGACAGGGGTCAATCAGCCCCAGCATTTT
>-|14|TRBJ2-7|-|TRBV4-2
CASSVRDSGLEQYF
TGTGCCAGCAGCGTAAGGGACAGCGGACTAGAGCAGTACTTC
>-|17|TRBJ2-2|TRBD2|TRBV19
CASSNGGNALLTGELFF
TGTGCCAGTAGTAACGGGGGGAACGCGTTGTTGACCGGGGAGCTGTTTTTT
>-|11|TRBJ1-1|-|TRBV2
CASKGNTEAFF
TGTGCCAGCAAGGGGAACACTGAAGCTTTCTTT
>few|14|TRBJ1-1|-|TRBV15
CATSPRVEISEAFF
TGTGCCACCAGCCCTAGAGTCGAGATATCTGAAGCTTTCTTT
>-|17|TRBJ2-3|-|TRBV27
CASSSRWGREIPDTQYF
TGTGCCAGCAGTTCCAGGTGGGGTCGGGAGATACCAGATACGCAGTATTTT
>-|12|TRBJ1-6|-|TRBV6-6
CASSYGNSPLHF
TGTGCCAGCAGTTACGGGAATTCACCCCTCCACTTT
>-|15|TRBJ2-2|-|TRBV7-6
CASSLQAGLTGELFF
TGTGCCAGCAGCCTACAGGCGGGGCTAACCGGGGAGCTGTTTTTT
>-|11|TRBJ2-1|-|TRBV24-1
CATGWNNEQFF
TGTGCCACCGGATGGAACAATGAGCAGTTCTTC
>-|15|TRBJ1-2|TRBD1|TRBV11-2
CASSAGDSPNYGYTF
TGTGCCAGCAGCGCGGGGGACAGCCCTAACTATGGCTACACCTTC
>-|14|TRBJ2-2|-|TRBV19
CASSIGGNTGELFF
TGTGCCAGTAGTATCGGGGGTAACACCGGGGAGCTGTTTTTT
>-|13|TRBJ1-2|-|TRBV7-9
CASSIQELYGYTF
TGTGCCAGCAGCATACAGGAGCTCTATGGCTACACCTTC
>-|17|TRBJ1-5|TRBD1|TRBV4-1
CASSQDGQGAGNQPQHF
TGCGCCAGCAGCCAAGACGGACAGGGGGCAGGCAATCAGCCCCAGCATTTT
>-|14|TRBJ1-2|-|TRBV4-1
CASSQSQGIYGYTF
TGCGCCAGCAGCCAGTCTCAGGGGATCTATGGCTACACCTTC
>-|17|TRBJ2-5|TRBD2|TRBV9
CASSVGSSGSLSETQYF
TGTGCCAGCAGCGTAGGGTCCAGCGGGAGTCTCTCGGAGACCCAGTACTTC
>-|13|TRBJ1-5|-|TRBV12-3/TRBV12-4
CASSLGYNQPQHF
TGTGCCAGCAGTTTGGGTTACAATCAGCCCCAGCATTTT
>-|14|TRBJ2-7|-|TRBV3-1/TRBV3-2
CASSQGLVTYEQYF
TGTGCCAGCAGCCAAGGTTTGGTCACCTACGAGCAGTACTTC
>-|14|TRBJ1-2|-|TRBV27
CASSSFDRPYGYTF
TGTGCCAGCAGTTCCTTCGACAGACCGTATGGCTACACCTTC
>-|14|TRBJ2-7|TRBD1|TRBV28
CASSIPGQNYEQYF
TGTGCCAGCAGTATTCCGGGACAGAACTACGAGCAGTACTTC
>-|14|TRBJ2-7|-|TRBV9
CASSVRLNSYEQYF
TGTGCCAGCAGCGTACGACTGAACTCCTACGAGCAGTACTTC
>-|17|TRBJ2-7|-|TRBV7-8
CASSQPDRQLSSYEQYF
TGTGCCAGCAGCCAACCTGACCGGCAGCTTAGCTCCTACGAGCAGTACTTC
>-|11|TRBJ1-2|-|TRBV5-5
CASRQTVRYTF
TGTGCCAGCAGACAGACAGTCCGGTACACCTTC
>once|11|TRBJ2-2|-|TRBV20-1
CSAERAGELFF
TGCAGTGCCGAGAGGGCCGGGGAGCTGTTTTTT
>-|16|TRBJ1-1|-|TRBV19
CASSIRATRSRSEAFF
TGTGCCAGTAGTATAAGGGCAACACGGAGTAGGTCCGAAGCTTTCTTT
>-|12|TRBJ1-3|-|TRBV30
CAWSPTGQRIYF
TGTGCCTGGAGTCCGACGGGGCAGCGCATATATTTT
>-|14|TRBJ1-5|TRBD1|TRBV18
CASSPRGVLQPQHF
TGTGCCAGCTCACCCAGGGGGGTCCTTCAGCCCCAGCATTTT
>-|15|TRBJ2-5|TRBD1|TRBV7-3
CASSPTGGAGETQYF
TGTGCCAGCAGCCCGACAGGGGGCGCGGGGGAGACCCAGTACTTC
>-|18|TRBJ1-2|-|TRBV5-6
CASSPIGGGQIFNYGYTF
TGTGCCAGCAGCCCCATAGGGGGTGGACAGATTTTTAACTATGGCTACACCTTC
>-|14|TRBJ1-6|-|TRBV5-4
CASSPARTVSPLHF
TGTGCCAGCAGCCCAGCACGGACAGTCTCACCCCTCCACTTT
>-|14|TRBJ1-3|-|TRBV18
CASSPPGSGNTIYF
TGTGCCAGCTCACCACCGGGATCTGGAAACACCATATATTTT
>-|13|TRBJ2-1|-|TRBV7-3
CASSLTREHEQFF
TGTGCCAGCAGCTTAACGAGGGAACATGAGCAGTTCTTC
>once|13|TRBJ1-1|-|TRBV12-3/TRBV12-4
CASSLRLNTEAFF
TGTGCCAGCAGTTTACGTTTGAACACTGAAGCTTTCTTT
>-|13|TRBJ1-1|-|TRBV10-1
CASSESLWQEAFF
TGCGCCAGCAGTGAGTCATTGTGGCAGGAGGCTTTCTTT
>-|16|TRBJ2-2|TRBD2|TRBV5-1
CASTTLAGGFTGELFF
TGCGCCAGCACCACCCTAGCGGGAGGGTTCACCGGGGAGCTGTTTTTT
>-|12|TRBJ2-7|-|TRBV27
CASSSPPYEQYF
TGTGCCAGCAGTTCCCCCCCCTACGAGCAGTACTTC